The clone carrying this T cell receptor (beta chain) has a count of ten or more. Antigen: not known. This record comes from a study of T cells in Graves' hyperthyroidism and ophthalmopathy. Study at large: Before any treatment, at initial diagnosis, peripheral blood was collected.

Study findings and constraints: Most expanded thyroid clonotypes above 0.001 recurred in blood.

Germline CDR1 MNHEY, CDR2 SVGEGT. V lost 0 bases, J lost 4 bases, and 6 bases lay in between. The CDR3 totals 13 residues. Exclusion criteria comprised uncontrolled infection, other autoimmune disease, pregnancy or lactation. Template material for amplifying TCR beta CDR3 regions consisted of RNA transcripts. An initial round of RT-PCR targeting the TCR CDR3 relied on the HTBI primer set. MiXCR, run by TCRdb on the multiplex PCR reads, gives a single entry per CDR3 protein. The table lists approximately 430,000 distinct CDR3 sequences, 15% to 19% of them singletons. The TCR was taken from a young woman with Graves' hyperthyroidism. Sequencing was carried out using blood. This sequence joins TRBV6-2 or TRBV6-3 and TRBJ1-2; possibly TRBD1 for D (6 bases). The CDR3 nucleotides read TGTGCCAGCAGTTACTCGGGGGCCTATGGCTACACCTTC. Its translation is CASSYSGAYGYTF.